This T cell receptor (beta chain) was documented in a study of metastatic and nonmetastatic thyroid tumors. As for the study in general: Repertoires of blood and of tissue (tumor or nodule) from malignant and benign thyroid patients were compared.

This clone was observed a few times. Each patient went into thyroid surgery without having received any treatment. Under the authors' procedure: A classifier for distant metastasis in papillary thyroid cancer was constructed using CDR3 differences observed across clinicopathological groups. TCRdb ran MiXCR on the PCR reads. The V and J calls and clone size are TCRdb's, not the authors'. The sample includes about 16,000 clones, approximately 31% of them seen just once. Sequenced: blood. This sequence originates from a female donor with papillary thyroid cancer or a benign thyroid nodule (not recorded which). Some clones in this sample may be carry-over from other donors' samples.

Written as DNA, the CDR3 is TGTGCCAGCAGTTACCGCGACGGCTATGGCTACACCTTC. It translates to CASSYRDGYGYTF. This chain uses TRBV6-2 or TRBV6-3 with TRBJ1-2; D ambiguous. V lost 2 bases, J lost 4 bases, and 8 bases lay in between. This CDR3 is 13 amino acids long. Germline V CDR1 and CDR2: MNHEY, SVGEGT.